Below, one T cell receptor (beta chain) is given with its context. Antigen: not known. The sample is drawn from a study of shared clonotypes between healthy human individuals. Study-wide results and caveats: Across a handful of donors, naive CD4 shared 5% to 6%, naive CD8 approximately 3.5%, memory CD4 2% to 2.5%, memory CD8 around 0.42%.

V lost 4 bases and J lost 5, with 17 bases in between. Germline CDR1 MDHEN, CDR2 SYDVKM. The CDR3 totals 15 residues. Subsets obtained from CD4+ cells comprised CD45RA+ naive and CD45RA-negative memory cells. Deep was the level used in running the assay. Using immunoSEQ multiplex PCR, the repertoire was profiled, and TCRdb retains in-frame clones only, with some absent. The sample consists of about 2.5 million clones, 85% to 95% of them appearing once. The sample comprised naive CD4+ T cells from PBMCs. Noted subset: CD45RA+ positively selected. The chain couples TRBV28 to TRBJ1-2, with D unclear. The receptor's source is a man aged 18 to 30 in good health. Some clones in this sample may be carry-over from other donors' samples. The CDR3 region has the DNA TGTGCCAGCAGTTCCCCCCCCCTCTCGGGATATGGCTACACCTTC. It yields the protein CASSSPPLSGYGYTF.